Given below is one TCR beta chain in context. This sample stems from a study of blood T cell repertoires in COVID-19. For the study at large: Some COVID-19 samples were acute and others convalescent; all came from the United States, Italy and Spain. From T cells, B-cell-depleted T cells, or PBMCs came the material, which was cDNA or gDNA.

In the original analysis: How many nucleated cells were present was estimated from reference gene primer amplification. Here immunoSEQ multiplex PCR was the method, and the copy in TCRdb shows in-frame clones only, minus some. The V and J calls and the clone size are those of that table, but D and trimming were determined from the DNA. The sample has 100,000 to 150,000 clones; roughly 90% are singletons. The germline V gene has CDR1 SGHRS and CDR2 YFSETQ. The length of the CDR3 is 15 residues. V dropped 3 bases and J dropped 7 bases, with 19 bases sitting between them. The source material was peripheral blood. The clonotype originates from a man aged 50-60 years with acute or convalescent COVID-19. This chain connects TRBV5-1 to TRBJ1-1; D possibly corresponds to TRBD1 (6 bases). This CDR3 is CASSSRDTNPLEAFF. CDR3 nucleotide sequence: TGCGCCAGCAGCTCCCGGGACACAAACCCCCTTGAAGCTTTCTTT. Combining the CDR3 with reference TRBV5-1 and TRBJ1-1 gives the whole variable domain KAGVTQTPRYLIKTRGQQVTLSCSPISGHRSVSWYQQTPGQGLQFLFEYFSETQRNKGNFPGRFSGRQFSNSRSEMNVSTLELGDSALYLCASSSRDTNPLEAFFGQGTRLTVV.